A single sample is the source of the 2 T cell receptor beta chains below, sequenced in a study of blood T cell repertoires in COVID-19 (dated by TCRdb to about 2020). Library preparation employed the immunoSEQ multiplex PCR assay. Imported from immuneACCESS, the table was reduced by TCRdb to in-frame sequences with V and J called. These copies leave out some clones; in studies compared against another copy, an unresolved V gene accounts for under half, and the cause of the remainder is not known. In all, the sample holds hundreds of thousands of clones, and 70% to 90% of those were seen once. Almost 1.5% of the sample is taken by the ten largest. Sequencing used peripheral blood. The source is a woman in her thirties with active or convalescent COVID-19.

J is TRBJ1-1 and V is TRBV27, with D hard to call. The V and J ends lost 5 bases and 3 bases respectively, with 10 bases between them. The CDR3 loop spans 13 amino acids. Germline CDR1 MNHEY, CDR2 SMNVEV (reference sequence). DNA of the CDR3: TGTGCCAGCAGTCGCCCCGAGGACACTGAAGCTTTCTTT. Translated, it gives CASSRPEDTEAFF.

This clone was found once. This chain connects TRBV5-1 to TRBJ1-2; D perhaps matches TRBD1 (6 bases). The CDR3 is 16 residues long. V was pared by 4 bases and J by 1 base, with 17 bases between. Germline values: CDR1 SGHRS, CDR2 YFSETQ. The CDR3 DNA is TGCGCCAGCAGCGAGGCCGGGACACCTAATAACTATGGCTACACCTTC. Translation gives CASSEAGTPNNYGYTF.